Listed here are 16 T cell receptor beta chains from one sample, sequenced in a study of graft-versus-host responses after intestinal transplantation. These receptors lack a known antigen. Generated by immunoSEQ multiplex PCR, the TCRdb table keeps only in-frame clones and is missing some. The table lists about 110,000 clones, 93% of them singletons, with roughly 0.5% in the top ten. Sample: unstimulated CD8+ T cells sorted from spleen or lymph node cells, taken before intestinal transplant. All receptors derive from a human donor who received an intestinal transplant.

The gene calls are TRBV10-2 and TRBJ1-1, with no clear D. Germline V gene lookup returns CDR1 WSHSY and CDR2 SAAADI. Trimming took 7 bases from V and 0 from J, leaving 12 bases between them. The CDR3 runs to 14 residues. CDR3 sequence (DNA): TGCGCCAGCACGAGTTCCTTCATGAACACTGAAGCTTTCTTT. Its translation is CASTSSFMNTEAFF.

The CDR3 nucleotides read TGTGCCAGCAGTTTGGTGGGCAATTCGGTAGCTAACTATGGCTACACCTTC. Encoded protein: CASSLVGNSVANYGYTF. This chain joins TRBV27 and TRBJ1-2; no firm D call. This CDR3 is built from 17 residues. V was shortened by 3 bases and J by 0 bases, with 17 bases between the two germline ends. Germline CDR1 MNHEY, CDR2 SMNVEV (reference sequence).

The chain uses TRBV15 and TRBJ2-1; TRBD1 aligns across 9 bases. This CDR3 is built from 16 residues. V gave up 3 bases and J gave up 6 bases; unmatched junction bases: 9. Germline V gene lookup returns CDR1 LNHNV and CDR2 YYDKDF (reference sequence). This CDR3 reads CATSRPKGQGRNEQFF. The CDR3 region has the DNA TGTGCCACCAGCAGGCCGAAGGGACAGGGCCGCAATGAGCAGTTCTTC.

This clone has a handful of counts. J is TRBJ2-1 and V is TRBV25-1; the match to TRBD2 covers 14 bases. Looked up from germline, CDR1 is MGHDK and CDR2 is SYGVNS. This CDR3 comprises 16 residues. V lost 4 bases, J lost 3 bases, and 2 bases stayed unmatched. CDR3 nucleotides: TGTGCCAGCAGTGTTGGGACTAGCGGGAGCTACAATGAGCAGTTCTTC. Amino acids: CASSVGTSGSYNEQFF.

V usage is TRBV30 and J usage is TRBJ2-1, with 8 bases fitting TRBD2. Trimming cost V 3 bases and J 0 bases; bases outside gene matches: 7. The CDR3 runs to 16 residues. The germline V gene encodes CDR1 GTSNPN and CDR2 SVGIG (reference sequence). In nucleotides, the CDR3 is TGTGCCTGGAGATGGCGGGAGGCATACTCCTACAATGAGCAGTTCTTC. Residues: CAWRWREAYSYNEQFF.

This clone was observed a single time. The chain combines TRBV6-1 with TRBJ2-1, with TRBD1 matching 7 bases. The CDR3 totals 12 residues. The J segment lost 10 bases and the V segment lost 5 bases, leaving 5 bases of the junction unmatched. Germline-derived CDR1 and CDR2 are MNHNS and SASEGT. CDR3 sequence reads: CASSLGQTEQFF. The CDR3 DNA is TGTGCCAGCAGTTTGGGACAGACGGAGCAGTTCTTC.

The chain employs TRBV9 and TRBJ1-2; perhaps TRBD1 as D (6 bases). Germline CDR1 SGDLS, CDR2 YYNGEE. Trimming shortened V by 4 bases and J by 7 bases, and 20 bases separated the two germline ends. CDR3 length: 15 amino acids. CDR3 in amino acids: CASSFEQGALSGYTF. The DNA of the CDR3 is TGTGCCAGCAGCTTCGAACAGGGAGCCCTCTCTGGCTACACCTTC.

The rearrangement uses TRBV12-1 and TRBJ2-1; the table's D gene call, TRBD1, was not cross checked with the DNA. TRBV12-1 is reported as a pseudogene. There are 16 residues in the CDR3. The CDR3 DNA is TGTGCCAGCAGCTCACTGGACAGGGCACATTACAATGAGCAGTTCTTC. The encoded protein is CASSSLDRAHYNEQFF.

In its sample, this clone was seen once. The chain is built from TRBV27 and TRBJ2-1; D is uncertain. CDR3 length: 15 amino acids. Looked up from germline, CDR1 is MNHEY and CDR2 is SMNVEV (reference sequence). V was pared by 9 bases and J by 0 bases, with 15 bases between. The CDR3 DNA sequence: TGTGCCAGTAGCCCCGAGCCAAGCTCCTACAATGAGCAGTTCTTC. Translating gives CASSPEPSSYNEQFF.

The CDR3 sequence is CATGTASSTDTQYF. The DNA for the CDR3 is TGTGCCACAGGGACTGCATCTAGCACAGATACGCAGTATTTT. This rearrangement joins TRBV11-2 to TRBJ2-3; tentative D call: TRBD2 (6 bases). Germline assignment: CDR1 SGHAT and CDR2 FQNNGV. This CDR3 is built from 14 residues. V gave up 10 bases and J gave up 0 bases, with 14 bases separating them.

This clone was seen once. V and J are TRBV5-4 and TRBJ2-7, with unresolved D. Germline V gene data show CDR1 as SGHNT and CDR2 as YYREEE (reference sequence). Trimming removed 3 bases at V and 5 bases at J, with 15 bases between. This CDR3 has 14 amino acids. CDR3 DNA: TGTGCCAGCAGCTCTTGGCTATCGAACCACGAGCAGTACTTC. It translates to CASSSWLSNHEQYF.

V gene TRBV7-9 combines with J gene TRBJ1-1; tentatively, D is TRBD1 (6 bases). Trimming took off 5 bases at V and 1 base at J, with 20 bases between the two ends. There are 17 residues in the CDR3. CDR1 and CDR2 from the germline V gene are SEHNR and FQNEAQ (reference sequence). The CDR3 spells CASSATLSTGTNTEAFF. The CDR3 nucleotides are TGTGCCAGCAGCGCCACGTTATCGACAGGTACGAACACTGAAGCTTTCTTT.

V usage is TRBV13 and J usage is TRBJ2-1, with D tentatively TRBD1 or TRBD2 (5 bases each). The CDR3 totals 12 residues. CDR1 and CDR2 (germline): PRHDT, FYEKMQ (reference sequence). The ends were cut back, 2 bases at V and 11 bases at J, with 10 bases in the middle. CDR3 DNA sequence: TGTGCCAGCAGCTTATTGGGGGTTCAGCAGTTCTTC. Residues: CASSLLGVQQFF.

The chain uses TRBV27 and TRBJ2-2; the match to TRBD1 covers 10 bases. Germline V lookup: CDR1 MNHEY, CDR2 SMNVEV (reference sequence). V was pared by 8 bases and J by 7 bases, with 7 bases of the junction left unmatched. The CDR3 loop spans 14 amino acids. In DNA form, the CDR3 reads TGTGCCAGCTCCGGGACAGGGGTGGACGGGGAGCTGTTTTTT. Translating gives CASSGTGVDGELFF.

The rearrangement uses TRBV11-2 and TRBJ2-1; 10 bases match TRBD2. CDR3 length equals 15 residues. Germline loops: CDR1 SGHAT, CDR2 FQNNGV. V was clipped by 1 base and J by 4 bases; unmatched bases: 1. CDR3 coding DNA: TGTGCCAGCAGCTTAGTACTAGCGGGGTACAATGAGCAGTTCTTC. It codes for CASSLVLAGYNEQFF.

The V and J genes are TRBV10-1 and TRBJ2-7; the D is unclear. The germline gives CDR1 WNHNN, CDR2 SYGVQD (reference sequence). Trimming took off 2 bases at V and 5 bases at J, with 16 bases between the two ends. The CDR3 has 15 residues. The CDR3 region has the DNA TGCGCCAGCAGTGAGAACGAGTCACAAGGGCACGAGCAGTACTTC. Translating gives CASSENESQGHEQYF.